This T cell receptor beta chain was documented in a study of T-cell memory formation after mild COVID-19. Whole-study context: Each donor largely had its own TCR clusters.

A 5'RACE reaction primed in the constant segment made cDNA libraries of TCR alpha and TCR beta, and these carried sample barcodes and UMIs. MiXCR, run by TCRdb on the 5' RACE reads, gives a single entry per CDR3 protein. Among tens of thousands of distinct CDR3 sequences listed, under 8% were seen once. The CDR3 runs to 12 residues. The germline CDR1 and CDR2 sequences are MDHEN and SYDVKM. V dropped 4 bases and J dropped 6 bases, with 10 bases sitting between them. This clonotype was detected ten times or more. The chain carries TRBV28 and TRBJ2-7, with D possibly being TRBD1 or TRBD2 (5 bases each). The sequence was collected from a man aged 18 to 29 who had mild COVID-19 (a few samples of this study predate the infection). Cell type and time point are not known. Sequenced: PBMCs or a T cell subset sorted from them (not recorded which). CDR3 nucleotide sequence: TGTGCCAGCAGTTCCGGGGCCCGCGAGCAGTACGTC. This sequence encodes CASSSGAREQYV.